A selection of T cell receptor beta chains follows, all from one sample in a study of metastatic and nonmetastatic thyroid tumors. TCRdb recomputed clones from the PCR reads via MiXCR. In the table there are 25,000 to 40,000 clones, 7.4% of which are singletons. The sequenced material came from blood. The source is a female donor with papillary thyroid cancer or a benign thyroid nodule (not recorded which). Some clones in this sample may be carry-over from other donors' samples. Both conserved end residues are part of each CDR3. A D gene is named only where the DNA matches it firmly. Some rows have no size entry. The others give once, few or many, or a class for an expanded clone.

j_gene	v_gene	d_gene	abundance	CDR3aa	CDR3nt
TRBJ2-4	TRBV2	TRBD2	many	CASTRGLAAYQYF	TGTGCCAGCACTAGGGGACTAGCGGCCTACCAGTACTTC
TRBJ1-6	TRBV2	NA	many	CASRKTGSYNSPLHF	TGTGCCAGCAGAAAGACCGGGTCCTATAATTCACCCCTCCACTTT
TRBJ1-5	TRBV29-1	TRBD1	many	CSVAQSGGLGQPQHF	TGCAGCGTTGCCCAATCAGGGGGCCTAGGGCAGCCCCAGCATTTT
TRBJ2-7	TRBV5-1	NA	many	CASSLASGGYEQYF	TGCGCCAGCAGCTTGGCCTCAGGAGGCTACGAGCAGTACTTC
TRBJ1-4	TRBV3-1	NA	many	CASSPAGWGRLNEKLFF	TGTGCCAGCAGCCCCGCGGGTTGGGGTCGCCTTAATGAAAAACTGTTTTTT
TRBJ2-7	TRBV27	NA	few	CASSPGIHEQYF	TGTGCCAGCAGTCCCGGAATCCACGAGCAGTACTTC
TRBJ2-5	TRBV12-3/TRBV12-4	TRBD2	many	CASTVTSGEETQYF	TGTGCCAGCACCGTGACTAGCGGGGAAGAGACCCAGTACTTC
TRBJ2-3	TRBV10-3	TRBD2	many	CAIQEGGPSDTQYF	TGTGCCATCCAGGAGGGAGGGCCCTCAGATACGCAGTATTTT
TRBJ1-6	TRBV19	NA	many	CASTIPGRNNSPLHF	TGTGCCAGCACAATCCCGGGACGGAATAATTCACCCCTCCACTTT
TRBJ2-5	TRBV20-1	NA	many	CSAPRLGEETQYF	TGCAGTGCCCCCAGACTAGGAGAGGAGACCCAGTACTTC
TRBJ1-1	TRBV5-8	TRBD1	many	CASSFVTGRAEAFF	TGTGCCAGCAGCTTTGTGACAGGGCGAGCTGAAGCTTTCTTT
TRBJ1-6	TRBV6-1	NA	few	CAGSNQEGRRPLQF	TGTGCCGGCAGCAACCAGGAGGGGCGGCGACCCCTCCAATTT
TRBJ2-2	TRBV18	NA	many	CASSPGGYNTGELFF	TGTGCCAGCTCACCAGGAGGTTACAACACCGGGGAGCTGTTTTTT
TRBJ1-1	TRBV6-2/TRBV6-3	NA	many	CASSYSPLGRNTEAFF	TGTGCCAGCAGTTACTCCCCATTGGGACGGAACACTGAAGCTTTCTTT
TRBJ2-5	TRBV7-8	TRBD2	many	CASSSAEGAPSGRPQETQYF	TGTGCCAGCAGCTCCGCGGAAGGGGCCCCTAGCGGGAGGCCCCAAGAGACCCAGTACTTC
TRBJ1-2	TRBV2	NA	medium-sized	CASSERGGSYYGYTF	TGTGCCAGCAGTGAAAGGGGCGGCTCCTACTATGGCTACACCTTC
TRBJ2-5	TRBV29-1	NA	NA	CSVEAPGEETQYF	TGCAGCGTTGAAGCCCCTGGGGAAGAGACCCAGTACTTC
TRBJ2-5	TRBV15	TRBD2	many	CATSREGTSGYAGETQYF	TGTGCCACCAGCAGAGAGGGGACTAGCGGGTACGCAGGGGAGACCCAGTACTTC
TRBJ2-1	TRBV7-9	TRBD1	many	CASSLVQGVNEQFF	TGTGCCAGCAGCTTAGTCCAGGGGGTCAATGAGCAGTTCTTC
TRBJ2-3	TRBV6-1	TRBD1	many	CASSPATVTGASTDTQYF	TGTGCCAGCAGTCCCGCAACTGTGACAGGGGCTAGCACAGATACGCAGTATTTT
TRBJ2-3	TRBV4-3	NA	many	CASSLRGLTVDTQYF	TGCGCCAGCAGCCTCAGAGGGTTGACTGTAGATACGCAGTATTTT
TRBJ2-7	TRBV29-1	TRBD1	many	CSVETGQGALGEQYF	TGCAGCGTTGAAACTGGGCAGGGGGCGCTTGGCGAGCAGTACTTC
TRBJ2-7	TRBV18	NA	many	CASSPAPGQLIEQCF	TGTGCCAGCTCACCAGCCCCGGGGCAACTAATCGAGCAGTGCTTC
TRBJ1-2	TRBV15	TRBD1	many	CATSRSQGSVGYTF	TGTGCCACCAGCCGCTCACAGGGGTCTGTTGGCTACACCTTC
TRBJ2-7	TRBV11-2	TRBD1	many	CASSFGTGGDPYEQYF	TGTGCCAGCAGCTTCGGGACAGGGGGCGACCCATACGAGCAGTACTTC
TRBJ1-4	TRBV6-1	NA	many	CASRWGSGEKLFF	TGTGCCAGCAGGTGGGGATCGGGGGAAAAACTGTTTTTT
TRBJ2-7	TRBV9	TRBD1	once	CASSAGQGSQYEQYF	TGTGCCAGCAGCGCAGGACAGGGGTCACAATACGAGCAGTACTTC
TRBJ2-5	TRBV19	TRBD2	many	CASTGTSGLQETQYF	TGTGCCAGTACCGGGACTAGCGGACTCCAAGAGACCCAGTACTTC
TRBJ1-6	TRBV11-2	NA	many	CASSLVGGVGSSPLHF	TGTGCCAGCAGCTTAGTAGGGGGGGTGGGGAGTTCACCCCTCCACTTT
TRBJ2-7	TRBV4-2	NA	many	CASSPVGAYEQYF	TGTGCCAGCAGCCCTGTCGGTGCCTACGAGCAGTACTTC
TRBJ1-6	TRBV20-1	NA	many	CSARVQDSYNSPLHF	TGCAGTGCTAGAGTACAGGACTCCTATAATTCACCCCTCCACTTT
TRBJ2-1	TRBV7-2	TRBD1	many	CASSVGTVRNEQFF	TGTGCCAGCAGCGTAGGGACAGTCCGTAATGAGCAGTTCTTC
TRBJ2-2	TRBV5-1	NA	many	CASGSTTTGELFF	TGCGCCAGCGGGTCCACGACCACCGGGGAGCTGTTTTTT
TRBJ1-2	TRBV20-1	NA	many	CSASADPSGSGYTF	TGCAGTGCTAGCGCAGATCCGTCGGGTAGTGGCTACACCTTC
TRBJ2-2	TRBV11-3	TRBD2	many	CASSLPGLAGGRGTGELFF	TGTGCCAGTTCCCTTCCGGGACTAGCGGGAGGAAGGGGCACCGGGGAGCTGTTTTTT
TRBJ1-3	TRBV3-1	NA	many	CASSPTSSGNTIYF	TGTGCCAGCAGTCCCACAAGCTCTGGAAACACCATATATTTT
TRBJ2-5	TRBV6-1	NA	many	CASNMTNQETQYF	TGTGCCAGCAATATGACCAATCAAGAGACCCAGTACTTC
TRBJ2-3	TRBV9	NA	few	CASSARGDTQYF	TGTGCCAGCAGCGCCCGAGGAGATACGCAGTATTTT
TRBJ1-1	TRBV6-2/TRBV6-3	TRBD1	few	CASSEGPRDREAFF	TGTGCCAGCAGCGAAGGACCCCGGGACAGAGAAGCTTTCTTT
TRBJ1-1	TRBV20-1	NA	many	CSASGQGWATEAFF	TGCAGTGCTAGTGGTCAGGGTTGGGCCACTGAAGCTTTCTTT
TRBJ2-1	TRBV5-1	NA	many	CASRLSGDRRYEQFF	TGCGCCAGCCGTCTTTCCGGGGACCGACGGTATGAGCAGTTCTTC
TRBJ2-1	TRBV19	TRBD1	many	CASTYRDRGQWEQFF	TGTGCCAGTACTTACCGGGACAGGGGCCAATGGGAGCAGTTCTTC
TRBJ1-5	TRBV10-3	NA	many	CASHGSNQPQHF	TGTGCCTCTCACGGTAGCAATCAGCCCCAGCATTTT
TRBJ1-4	TRBV7-9	TRBD1	many	CASSSRPGTGLEKLFF	TGTGCCAGCAGCTCACGCCCCGGGACAGGGCTTGAAAAACTGTTTTTT
TRBJ1-1	TRBV30	NA	many	CAGTARAIQDTEAFF	TGTGCCGGGACGGCCCGTGCGATTCAGGACACTGAAGCTTTCTTT
TRBJ2-5	TRBV20-1	TRBD2	many	CSAAKTSKGTETQYF	TGCAGTGCTGCTAAGACTAGCAAGGGGACAGAGACCCAGTACTTC